Each of the 11 T cell receptor beta chains below was sequenced from the same sample in a study of a mutant IDH1 vaccine in newly diagnosed glioma (dated by TCRdb to the early 2020s). What this sample's time point label stands for: week 35, safety follow-up. Every vaccine dose consisted of 300 ug of a 20-mer mutant IDH1 peptide in Montanide, administered subcutaneously together with topical imiquimod. Their antigens remain unidentified. The library was made by the immunoSEQ multiplex PCR assay. The table was pulled from immuneACCESS by TCRdb, which kept in-frame rearrangements only. Such tables lose some clones; where checked, under half of the loss comes from unresolved V genes, and the rest has no known cause. For this sample the table gives roughly 44,000 clones, of which 65% to 90% were detected only once. Of the sample, approximately 4.7% is held by the ten largest clones. Sequences were derived from PBMCs, sampled from a glioma patient whose treatment included an IDH1 peptide vaccine. The receptor set was obtained from a woman aged 40 to 50 with glioma. Some clones in this sample may be carry-over from other donors' samples.

The table lists this clone with a few counts. The CDR3 DNA follows: TGTGCCAGCAGCTTAGACTACACCTTC. It is translated as CASSLDYTF. The V call is TRBV7-2, the J call TRBJ1-2; no clear D gene. The CDR3 spans 9 residues. CDR1 is SGHTA and CDR2 is FQGNSA in the germline V gene. V was clipped by 1 base and J by 10 bases, with 1 base between them.

V is TRBV7-9 and J is TRBJ2-7; 7 bases line up with TRBD1. The CDR3 contains 14 residues. J was trimmed by 2 bases and V by 5 bases; bases with no gene match: 6. CDR1 is SEHNR, CDR2 FQNEAQ, per germline (reference sequence). CDR3 region: CASSPRTGTYEQYF. The CDR3 nucleotides read TGTGCCAGCAGCCCCCGGACAGGAACCTACGAGCAGTACTTC. Together with reference TRBV7-9 and TRBJ2-7, the CDR3 gives the full variable domain: DTGVSQNPRHKITKRGQNVTFRCDPISEHNRLYWYRQTLGQGPEFLTYFQNEAQLEKSRLLSDRFSAERPKGSFSTLEIQRTEQGDSAMYLCASSPRTGTYEQYFGPGTRLTVT.

The gene calls are TRBV5-1 and TRBJ2-1; a weak D match, TRBD1 (6 bases). The CDR3 contains 16 residues. CDR1 is SGHRS, CDR2 YFSETQ, per germline. Trimming cost V 4 bases and J 4 bases, with 18 bases left between them. The CDR3: CASSPMTGDEYNEQFF. Written as DNA, the CDR3 is TGCGCCAGCAGCCCTATGACAGGAGACGAATACAATGAGCAGTTCTTC.

In this sample, this clone turned up once. V usage is TRBV27 and J usage is TRBJ2-3; 7 bases are a match to TRBD2. Unmatched junction bases numbered 12, after V lost 8 bases and J lost 4 bases. The CDR3 sequence is 15 residues long. Germline-derived CDR1 and CDR2 are MNHEY and SMNVEV (reference sequence). The CDR3 coding sequence is TGTGCCAGCGCTTCCGGCGGGAGACTACCAGATACGCAGTATTTT. This gives the protein CASASGGRLPDTQYF.

V usage is TRBV19 and J usage is TRBJ1-1, with a possible D match to TRBD1 (6 bases). Germline CDR1 LNHDA, CDR2 SQIVND (reference sequence). The CDR3 loop spans 14 amino acids. V shed 6 bases and J shed 4 bases, with 15 bases lying between them. Here the CDR3 reads CASREGGVFTEAFF. CDR3 bases: TGTGCCAGTAGGGAGGGGGGAGTCTTCACTGAAGCTTTCTTT.

The gene calls are TRBV5-8 and TRBJ2-1; D remains unclear. V gave up 1 base and J gave up 4 bases, with 12 bases separating them. The V gene's germline CDR1 is SGHTS and CDR2 YDEGEE. This CDR3 has 15 residues. The CDR3 sequence: CASSLTGVSYNEQFF. CDR3 nucleotides: TGTGCCAGCAGCTTGACTGGGGTTTCTTACAATGAGCAGTTCTTC. The full variable domain, its missing parts supplied by reference TRBV5-8 and TRBJ2-1, is EAGVTQSPTHLIKTRGQQATLRCSPISGHTSVYWYQQALGLGLQFLLWYDEGEERNRGNFPPRFSGRQFPNYSSELNVNALELEDSALYLCASSLTGVSYNEQFFGPGTRLTVL.

The chain has TRBV9 and TRBJ2-2; TRBD2 aligns across 8 bases. The CDR3 contains 15 residues. Germline V gene lookup returns CDR1 SGDLS and CDR2 YYNGEE. V lost 6 bases to trimming and J lost 4 bases; unmatched junction nucleotides: 8. The CDR3 DNA sequence: TGTGCCAGCAACCCAGCGGGAGCGAGCACCGGGGAGCTGTTTTTT. Amino acid sequence: CASNPAGASTGELFF.

The V call is TRBV27, the J call TRBJ1-2; D ambiguous. V was pared by 6 bases and J by 4 bases, with 9 bases between. The CDR3 consists of 12 residues. The germline V gene has CDR1 MNHEY and CDR2 SMNVEV (reference sequence). The CDR3 DNA is TGTGCCAGCAGGAGGCCACCCTATGGCTACACCTTC. Translated, it gives CASRRPPYGYTF.

V gene TRBV4-3 combines with J gene TRBJ2-7; D could derive from TRBD1 or TRBD2 (5 bases each). This CDR3 region has 16 residues. From germline, CDR1 is LGHNA and CDR2 YSLEER. Trimming left V 3 bases short and J 3 bases short, with 18 bases between. CDR3 loop: CASSQEQRDGNYEQYF. CDR3 DNA sequence: TGCGCCAGCAGCCAGGAACAGAGGGACGGAAACTACGAGCAGTACTTC.

The genes are TRBV7-3 and TRBJ2-7; 9 nucleotides line up with TRBD1. This CDR3 comprises 15 residues. CDR1 is SGHTA, CDR2 FQGTGA, per germline. Trimming at V came to 0 bases and at J to 2 bases, leaving 2 bases not matched to a gene. CDR3 DNA: TGTGCCAGCAGCTTAACCGGGACAGGGCCCTACGAGCAGTACTTC. Translation gives CASSLTGTGPYEQYF.

This chain connects TRBV5-1 to TRBJ2-7, with 9 bases fitting TRBD1. CDR3 size: 14 residues. Per germline, CDR1 SGHRS and CDR2 YFSETQ. After removal of 2 bases from V and 6 bases from J, the junction contained 6 bases not matched to a gene. The CDR3 spells CASSFRDREGEQYF. CDR3 in DNA: TGCGCCAGCAGCTTCCGGGACAGGGAGGGCGAGCAGTACTTC. Using reference TRBV5-1 and TRBJ2-7 for the parts outside the CDR3, the full variable domain is KAGVTQTPRYLIKTRGQQVTLSCSPISGHRSVSWYQQTPGQGLQFLFEYFSETQRNKGNFPGRFSGRQFSNSRSEMNVSTLELGDSALYLCASSFRDREGEQYFGPGTRLTVT.